This T cell receptor beta chain appears in the sequencing data of a study of T cells in tuberculosis. This clone appeared a few times. Libraries were prepared by immunoSEQ multiplex PCR; TCRdb keeps only in-frame clonotypes and omits some of them. Of roughly 92,000 clones listed, more than 75% were seen once; the top ten hold 1.5% to 2%. Germline CDR1 reads SQVTM; CDR2 reads ANQGSEA. This CDR3 has 13 amino acids. V gave up 7 bases and J gave up 6 bases; unmatched junction bases: 8. Thawed, overnight-rested PBMC were stained with GMM-loaded CD1B tetramer, viability dye and anti-CD3, then sorted. The lipid loaded on the CD1B tetramers was C32 glucose monomycolate from Rhodococcus equi.

Specimen: CD1b-GMM tetramer-negative cells sorted from PBMCs. The clonotype was recovered from an adult woman with latent tuberculosis. This chain links TRBV29-1 with TRBJ1-1, with TRBD1 matching 10 bases. The CDR3 DNA reads TGCAGCGCCCCGGGACAGGGGTCGTCTGAAGCTTTCTTT. Protein: CSAPGQGSSEAFF. The whole variable domain, remainder taken from reference TRBV29-1 and TRBJ1-1, is SAVISQKPSRDICQRGTSLTIQCQVDSQVTMMFWYRQQPGQSLTLIATANQGSEATYESGFVIDKFPISRPNLTFSTLTVSNMSPEDSSIYLCSAPGQGSSEAFFGQGTRLTVV.